This TCR beta chain originates from a study of blood T cell repertoires in COVID-19. Study information: Nucleic acid was either cDNA or gDNA, and it came from T cells, B-cell-depleted T cells, or PBMCs.

CDR3 length: 17 amino acids. J gave up 0 bases and V 6 bases, and 9 bases lay outside the gene matches. Germline V gives CDR1 WNHNN, CDR2 SYGVQD (reference sequence). Assay: immunoSEQ multiplex PCR; the TCRdb copy retains only in-frame clones and omits some. Altogether 65,000 to 75,000 clones are present, about 88% being singletons, with the ten largest covering 1.4% to 1.5%. This rearrangement joins TRBV10-1 to TRBJ2-1, with TRBD1 identical over 9 bases. Sequencing used peripheral blood. This clonotype originated in a middle-aged man with acute or convalescent COVID-19. CDR3 DNA sequence: TGCGCCAGCAGCCGGGACAGGGCGCTAAGCTCCTACAATGAGCAGTTCTTC. Translated, it gives CASSRDRALSSYNEQFF.